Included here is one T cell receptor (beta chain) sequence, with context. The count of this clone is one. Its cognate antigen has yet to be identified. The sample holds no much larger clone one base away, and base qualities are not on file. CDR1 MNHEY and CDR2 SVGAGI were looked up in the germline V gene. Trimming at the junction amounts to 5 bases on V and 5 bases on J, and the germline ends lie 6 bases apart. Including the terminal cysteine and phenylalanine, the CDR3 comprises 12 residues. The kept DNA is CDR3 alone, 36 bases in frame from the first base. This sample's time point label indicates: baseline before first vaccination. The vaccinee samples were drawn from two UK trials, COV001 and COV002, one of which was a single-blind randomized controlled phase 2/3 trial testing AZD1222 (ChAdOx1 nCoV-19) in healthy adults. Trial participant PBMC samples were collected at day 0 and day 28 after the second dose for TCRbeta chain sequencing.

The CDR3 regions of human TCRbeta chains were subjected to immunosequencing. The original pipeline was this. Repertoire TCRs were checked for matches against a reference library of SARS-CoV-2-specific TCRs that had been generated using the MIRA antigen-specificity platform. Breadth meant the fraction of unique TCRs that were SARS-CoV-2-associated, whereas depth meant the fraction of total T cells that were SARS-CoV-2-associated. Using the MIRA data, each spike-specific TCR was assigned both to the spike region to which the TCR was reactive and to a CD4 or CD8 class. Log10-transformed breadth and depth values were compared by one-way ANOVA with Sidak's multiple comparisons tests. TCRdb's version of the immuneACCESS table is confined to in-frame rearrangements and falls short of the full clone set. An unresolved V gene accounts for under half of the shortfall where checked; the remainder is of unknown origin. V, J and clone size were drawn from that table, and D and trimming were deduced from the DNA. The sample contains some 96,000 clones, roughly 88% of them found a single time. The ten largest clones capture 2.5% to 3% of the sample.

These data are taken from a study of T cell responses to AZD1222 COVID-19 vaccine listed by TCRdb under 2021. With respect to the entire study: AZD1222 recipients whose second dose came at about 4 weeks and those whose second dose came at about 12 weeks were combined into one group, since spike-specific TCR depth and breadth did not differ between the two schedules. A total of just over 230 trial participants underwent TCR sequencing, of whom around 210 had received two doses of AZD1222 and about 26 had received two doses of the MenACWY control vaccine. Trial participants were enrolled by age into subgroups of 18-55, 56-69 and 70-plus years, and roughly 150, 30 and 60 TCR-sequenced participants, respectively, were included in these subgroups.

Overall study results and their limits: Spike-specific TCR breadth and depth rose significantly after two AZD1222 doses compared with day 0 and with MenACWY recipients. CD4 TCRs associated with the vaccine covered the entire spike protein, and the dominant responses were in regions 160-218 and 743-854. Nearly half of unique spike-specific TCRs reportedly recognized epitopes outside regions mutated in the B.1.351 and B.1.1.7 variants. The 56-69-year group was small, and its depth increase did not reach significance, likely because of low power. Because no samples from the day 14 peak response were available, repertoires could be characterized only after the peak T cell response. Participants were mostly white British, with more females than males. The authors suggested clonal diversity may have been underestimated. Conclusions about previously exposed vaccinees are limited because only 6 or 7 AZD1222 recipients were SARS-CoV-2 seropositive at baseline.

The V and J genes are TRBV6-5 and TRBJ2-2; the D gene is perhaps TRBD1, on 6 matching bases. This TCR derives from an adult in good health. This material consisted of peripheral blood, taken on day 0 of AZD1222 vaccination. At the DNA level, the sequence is TGTGCCAGCAGTAGGGGGACCGGGGAGCTGTTTTTT. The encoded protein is CASSRGTGELFF.